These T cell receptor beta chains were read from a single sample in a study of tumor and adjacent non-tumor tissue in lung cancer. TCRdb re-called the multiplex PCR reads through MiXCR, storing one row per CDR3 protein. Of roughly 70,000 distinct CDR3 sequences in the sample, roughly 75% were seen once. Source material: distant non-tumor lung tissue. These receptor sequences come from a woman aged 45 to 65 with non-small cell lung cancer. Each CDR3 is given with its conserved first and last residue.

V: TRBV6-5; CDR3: CANTAPSTGQGCEQYF
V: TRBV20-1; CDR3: CNAQGPGPGSYNSPLHF
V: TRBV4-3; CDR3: CVSSPGIGVTYGYTF
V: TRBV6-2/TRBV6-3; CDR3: CASSLGLAGVFYETQYF
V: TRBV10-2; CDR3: CASSDWKSSGTNVLTF
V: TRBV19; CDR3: CASSMSGRAADTQYF
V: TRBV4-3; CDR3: CASSQENDGNSGAKALTF
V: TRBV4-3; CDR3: CASSQESGSPLHF
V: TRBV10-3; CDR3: CVTSDILGGSYNEQFF
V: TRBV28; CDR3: CASSFQGGINYGYTF
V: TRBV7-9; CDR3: CASSSEELFF
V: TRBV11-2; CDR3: CSSILESGGEQYF
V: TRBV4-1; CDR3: CTSSQPRQGGIYEQYF
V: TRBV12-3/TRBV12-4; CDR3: CAGSFSSGRSDEQFF
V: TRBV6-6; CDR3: CASSPASGNTEVFF
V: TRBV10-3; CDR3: CDISDTNYGYTF
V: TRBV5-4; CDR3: CASSLAASRGGNTEAFF
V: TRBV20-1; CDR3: CSAREQTTNERLFF
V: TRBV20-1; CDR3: CSARLPLNTEALF
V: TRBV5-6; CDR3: CASSLAGGARLETQYF
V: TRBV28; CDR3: CVSSPAGQGYGYTF
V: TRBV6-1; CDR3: CTSSDGQEYETQHF
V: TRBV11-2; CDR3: CASSFIAQNNEQFF
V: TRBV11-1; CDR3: CACRKLGPAYQETQYF
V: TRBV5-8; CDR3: CASSSSSGDTQYF
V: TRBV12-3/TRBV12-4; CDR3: CASSRTGADEQYF
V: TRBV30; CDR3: CAWTSISGKGSPLHF
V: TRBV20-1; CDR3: CSARYHRTGRSSLLQF
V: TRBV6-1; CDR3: CASSEAISGRWAKNIQYF
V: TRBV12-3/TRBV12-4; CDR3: CASRDRQANTGELFF
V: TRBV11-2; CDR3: CASSSGPHNEQFF
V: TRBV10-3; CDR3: CAIRETGTDNEQFF
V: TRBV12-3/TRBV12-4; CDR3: CASSFQDGNQPQHF
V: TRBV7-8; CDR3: CTSSLGTTFSEPQHF
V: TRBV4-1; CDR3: CASSQGWAGGQGNEQFF
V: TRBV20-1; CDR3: CSVELAGGTYEQYF
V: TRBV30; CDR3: CAWMTVTRGDEQYF
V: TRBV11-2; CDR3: CASSAHGARFRVTQYF
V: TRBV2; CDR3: CASRPTLGQDYGYTF
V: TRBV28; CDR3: CASSFSSGQTTSSQPQHF
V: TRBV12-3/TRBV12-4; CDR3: CAGRLDGVDQPQHF